The 10 T cell receptor beta chains presented below share a single source sample, sequenced in a study of blood T cells in healthy people across ages (dated by TCRdb to 2014 to 2015). Library preparation was by 5' RACE. Sequencing instrument: Illumina HiSeq 2500. A second PCR of roughly 6 to 12 cycles was run with a J-beta primer mix and a sample-barcoded 5' primer. TCRdb ran its own pipeline on the public reads, namely fastp trimming at Q25 and MiXCR clone calling, and kept in-frame beta chains. A single entry per CDR3 protein holds the most common genes and DNA from its merged rows. The sample table contains about 800,000 distinct CDR3 sequences; only one count was recorded for 58% of them. Of the sample, roughly 22% falls within the top ten clones. The sequencing input was blood. The receptors here all came from a man between 25 and 39 years old in good health.

The count of this clonotype is one. V and J are TRBV20-1 and TRBJ2-1; TRBD2 is a possible D gene (5 bases). The CDR3 spans 13 residues. Germline CDR1 is DFQATT and CDR2 is SNEGSKA (reference sequence). V was cut by 3 bases and J by 7 bases, with 13 bases left in between. The CDR3 is CSASPARGNEQFF. The CDR3 coding sequence is TGCAGTGCTAGTCCCGCCCGGGGAAATGAGCAGTTCTTC.

This clonotype has just a few counts. The rearrangement links TRBV29-1 to TRBJ2-7; D is unclear. V was shortened by 6 bases and J by 2 bases, with 5 bases between the two germline ends. The CDR3 spans 10 residues. CDR1 is SQVTM and CDR2 is ANQGSEA in the germline V gene. The CDR3 coding sequence is TGCAGCGTGCTCACCTACGAGCAGTACTTC. Translated: CSVLTYEQYF.

The chain is built from TRBV10-3 and TRBJ1-1, with D unclear. Deletions cut 4 bases from V and 3 bases from J, with 12 bases between. The CDR3 spans 14 residues. Germline CDR1 reads ENHRY; CDR2 reads SYGVKD. The CDR3 loop is CAISGAVWDTEAFF. The CDR3 nucleotides read TGTGCCATCAGTGGGGCAGTCTGGGACACTGAAGCTTTCTTT.

This chain links TRBV6-2 or TRBV6-3 with TRBJ1-2; D possibly corresponds to TRBD1 (5 bases). CDR3 size: 14 residues. Trimming removed 6 bases at V and 8 bases at J, with 19 bases between. Looked up from germline, CDR1 is MNHEY and CDR2 is SVGEGT. CDR3 protein: CASSTRTGREGYTF. The CDR3 DNA reads as TGTGCCAGCAGCACTAGGACGGGACGGGAAGGCTACACCTTC.

V usage is TRBV6-1 and J usage is TRBJ2-2; D not resolved. This CDR3 has 13 residues. Germline V CDR1 and CDR2: MNHNS, SASEGT. Between the trimmed V and J ends, which lost 6 bases and 5 bases, there was a span of 10 bases. CDR3 sequence reads: CASSGDLTGELFF. Here the CDR3 DNA reads TGTGCCAGCAGCGGAGATCTAACCGGGGAGCTGTTTTTT.

The V gene is TRBV7-2, the J gene TRBJ2-4; no clear D. The J call may be incorrect, as the DNA end agrees better with TRBJ2-5. CDR3 size: 13 residues. The germline V gene has CDR1 SGHTA and CDR2 FQGNSA. CDR3 residues: CASSSDLKGTQYF. In DNA form, the CDR3 reads TGTGCCAGCAGCTCTGACCTTAAAGGGACCCAGTACTTC.

The chain is built from TRBV19 and TRBJ2-1; a possible D gene is TRBD1 (5 bases). Trimming shortened V by 10 bases and J by 2 bases, and 6 bases separated the two germline ends. CDR1 and CDR2 (germline): LNHDA, SQIVND (reference sequence). The CDR3 runs 11 residues. CDR3 amino acids: CATRAYNEQFF. The CDR3 DNA sequence: TGTGCCACCAGGGCCTACAATGAGCAGTTCTTC.

V is TRBV2 and J is TRBJ1-1; the D gene is possibly TRBD1 (5 bases). Trimming stripped 6 bases from V and 10 bases from J, with 21 bases between. CDR1 and CDR2 (germline): SNHLY, FYNNEI. CDR3 size: 14 residues. The CDR3 DNA follows: TGTGCCAGCAGCGACGACTTGAGAAGGGGAGCAGCTTTCTTT. This gives the protein CASSDDLRRGAAFF.

This clonotype has only a few counts. The V call is TRBV4-2, the J call TRBJ1-2; no reliable D call. The CDR3 has 12 amino acids. Trimming took off 4 bases at V and 3 bases at J, with 6 bases between the two ends. The germline V gene encodes CDR1 LGHNA and CDR2 YNFKEQ. CDR3 loop: CASSRQDYGYTF. The DNA for the CDR3 is TGTGCCAGCAGCCGGCAGGACTATGGCTACACCTTC.

This chain uses TRBV30 with TRBJ1-6, with D perhaps matching TRBD1 (6 bases). CDR1 is GTSNPN and CDR2 is SVGIG in the germline V gene (reference sequence). V lost 4 bases and J lost 7, with 17 bases in between. The CDR3 is made up of 15 amino acids. CDR3 coding DNA: TGTGCCTGGATTCCCTCGGGACAAGTCAATTCACCCCTCCACTTT. Amino acid sequence: CAWIPSGQVNSPLHF.